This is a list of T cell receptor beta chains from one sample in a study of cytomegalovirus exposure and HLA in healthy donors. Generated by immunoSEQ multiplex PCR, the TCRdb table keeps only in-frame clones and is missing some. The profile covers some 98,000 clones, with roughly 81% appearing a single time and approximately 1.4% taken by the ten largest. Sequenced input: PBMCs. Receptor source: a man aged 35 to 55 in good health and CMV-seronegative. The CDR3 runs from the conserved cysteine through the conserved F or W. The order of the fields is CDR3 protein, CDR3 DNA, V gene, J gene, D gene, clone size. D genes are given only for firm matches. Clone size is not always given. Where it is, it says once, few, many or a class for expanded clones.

CDR3: CASSGGVAQFF
DNA: TGTGCCAGCAGTGGGGGGGTGGCGCAGTTCTTC
V: TRBV27
J: TRBJ2-1
D: TRBD2
size: few

CDR3: CASSYSAGYNSPLHF
DNA: TGTGCCAGCAGTTACTCTGCGGGCTATAATTCACCCCTCCACTTT
V: TRBV6-5
J: TRBJ1-6
D: NA
size: NA

CDR3: CVSSSGGRGGGQDTQYF
DNA: TGTGTCAGCAGCTCGGGGGGCCGCGGCGGGGGGCAAGATACGCAGTATTTT
V: TRBV7-8
J: TRBJ2-3
D: TRBD2
size: NA

CDR3: CASSDSLPQAQYF
DNA: TGTGCCAGCAGTGATTCCCTACCGCAGGCCCAGTACTTC
V: TRBV6-1
J: TRBJ2-5
D: NA
size: few

CDR3: CASSFDRANEKLFF
DNA: TGTGCCAGCAGCTTCGACAGGGCTAATGAAAAACTGTTTTTT
V: TRBV5-4
J: TRBJ1-4
D: TRBD1
size: NA

CDR3: CASSQWVKRVSYNEQFF
DNA: TGTGCCAGTAGTCAATGGGTCAAGCGGGTATCCTACAATGAGCAGTTCTTC
V: TRBV19
J: TRBJ2-1
D: NA
size: NA

CDR3: CASSPSGQQYGYTF
DNA: TGTGCCAGCAGTCCATCGGGACAGCAGTATGGCTACACCTTC
V: TRBV6-5
J: TRBJ1-2
D: TRBD1
size: NA

CDR3: CASSPTGSYNEQFF
DNA: TGCGCCAGCAGCCCGACAGGTAGCTACAATGAGCAGTTCTTC
V: TRBV4-1
J: TRBJ2-1
D: NA
size: NA

CDR3: CAIGGVPSRGETQYF
DNA: TGTGCCATCGGGGGCGTTCCTAGTCGAGGGGAGACCCAGTACTTC
V: TRBV10-3
J: TRBJ2-5
D: NA
size: NA

CDR3: CASSDRGSNYGYTF
DNA: TGTGCCAGCAGCGACAGGGGATCTAACTATGGCTACACCTTC
V: TRBV6-5
J: TRBJ1-2
D: TRBD1
size: once

CDR3: CAISETTGNQPQHF
DNA: TGTGCCATCAGTGAGACGACAGGCAATCAGCCCCAGCATTTT
V: TRBV10-3
J: TRBJ1-5
D: NA
size: NA

CDR3: CASKTNLYTDTQYF
DNA: TGCGCCAGCAAGACAAACCTATACACAGATACGCAGTATTTT
V: TRBV4-1
J: TRBJ2-3
D: NA
size: NA

CDR3: CMGRQGGEAFF
DNA: TGCATGGGGAGGCAGGGGGGTGAAGCTTTCTTT
V: TRBV29-1
J: TRBJ1-1
D: TRBD1
size: NA

CDR3: CASSSGTSGGAIDTQYF
DNA: TGTGCCAGCAGCTCCGGGACTAGCGGGGGGGCGATAGATACGCAGTATTTT
V: TRBV7-2
J: TRBJ2-3
D: TRBD2
size: NA

CDR3: CASSFPLNYEQYF
DNA: TGTGCCAGCAGTTTCCCGCTGAACTACGAGCAGTACTTC
V: TRBV28
J: TRBJ2-7
D: NA
size: NA

CDR3: CASSFGPGQGNRELFF
DNA: TGCGCCAGCAGCTTCGGCCCGGGACAGGGGAACAGGGAGCTGTTTTTT
V: TRBV5-1
J: TRBJ2-2
D: TRBD1
size: NA

CDR3: CASSLGQNSGNTIYF
DNA: TGTGCCAGCAGTTTGGGACAAAACTCTGGAAACACCATATATTTT
V: TRBV2
J: TRBJ1-3
D: NA
size: NA

CDR3: CASSEPRSGNTIYF
DNA: TGTGCCAGCAGTGAACCCAGGTCTGGAAACACCATATATTTT
V: TRBV2
J: TRBJ1-3
D: NA
size: NA

CDR3: CATSRMRPGGLDEQFF
DNA: TGTGCCACCAGCAGAATGCGACCAGGGGGCCTAGATGAGCAGTTCTTC
V: TRBV15
J: TRBJ2-1
D: TRBD1
size: NA

CDR3: CASSDSGTEQFF
DNA: TGTGCCAGCAGTGACTCCGGGACAGAGCAGTTCTTC
V: TRBV6-4
J: TRBJ2-1
D: NA
size: NA

CDR3: CASRGGQGARPNYGYTF
DNA: TGTGCCAGCAGGGGCGGACAGGGGGCACGACCTAACTATGGCTACACCTTC
V: TRBV28
J: TRBJ1-2
D: TRBD1
size: NA

CDR3: CASSPDRVKNNEQFF
DNA: TGTGCCAGCAGCCCAGACAGGGTAAAAAACAATGAGCAGTTCTTC
V: TRBV11-2
J: TRBJ2-1
D: TRBD1
size: NA

CDR3: CASSPGDRDQPQHF
DNA: TGTGCCAGTAGTCCCGGGGACAGGGATCAGCCCCAGCATTTT
V: TRBV19
J: TRBJ1-5
D: TRBD1
size: NA

CDR3: CASSLVPGGGETQYF
DNA: TGCGCCAGCAGCTTGGTCCCGGGGGGCGGAGAGACCCAGTACTTC
V: TRBV5-1
J: TRBJ2-5
D: NA
size: NA

CDR3: CASSLGTGGKNNSPLHF
DNA: TGCGCCAGCAGCTTGGGGACAGGGGGAAAGAATAATTCACCCCTCCACTTT
V: TRBV5-1
J: TRBJ1-6
D: TRBD1
size: NA

CDR3: CASSAELRSPLHF
DNA: TGTGCCAGCAGTGCCGAATTACGGTCACCCCTCCACTTT
V: TRBV25-1
J: TRBJ1-6
D: NA
size: once

CDR3: CASSQTGTQHGYTF
DNA: TGTGCCAGCAGTCAGACCGGGACACAACATGGCTACACCTTC
V: TRBV11-2
J: TRBJ1-2
D: NA
size: NA

CDR3: CASRIRGTDTQYF
DNA: TGTGCCAGCAGAATCAGGGGCACAGATACGCAGTATTTT
V: TRBV11-1
J: TRBJ2-3
D: NA
size: NA

CDR3: CAISEKLGYEQYF
DNA: TGTGCCATCAGTGAGAAACTCGGCTACGAGCAGTACTTC
V: TRBV10-3
J: TRBJ2-7
D: NA
size: NA

CDR3: CASSPRGDTYGYTF
DNA: TGCGCCAGCAGCCCTCGAGGGGACACCTATGGCTACACCTTC
V: TRBV4-1
J: TRBJ1-2
D: NA
size: few

CDR3: CASSRPGISGYTF
DNA: TGTGCCAGTAGTCGCCCAGGGATTTCTGGCTACACCTTC
V: TRBV19
J: TRBJ1-2
D: NA
size: NA

CDR3: CASSEVYSGDASPLHF
DNA: TGTGCCAGCAGTGAAGTCTATTCAGGGGACGCTTCACCCCTCCACTTT
V: TRBV2
J: TRBJ1-6
D: NA
size: once

CDR3: CASSQDIQGREKLFF
DNA: TGCGCCAGCAGCCAAGATATTCAGGGTCGGGAAAAACTGTTTTTT
V: TRBV4-1
J: TRBJ1-4
D: NA
size: NA